Shown below are 8 T cell receptor beta chains from a single sample sequenced in a study of blood T cell repertoires in COVID-19. The repertoire was sequenced with immunoSEQ multiplex PCR; TCRdb's copy has only in-frame clones and lacks some. The data contain 200,000 or so clones, 85% of them singletons. The material sequenced was peripheral blood. The receptors were gathered from a man aged 45-65 years who had recovered from COVID-19.

The genes are TRBV18 and TRBJ2-3; no firm D call. V was clipped by 0 bases and J by 2 bases, with 6 bases between them. In germline, CDR1 is KGHSH, CDR2 LQKENI. CDR3 length: 14 amino acids. CDR3 sequence reads: CASSPPSITDTQYF. CDR3 nucleotide sequence: TGTGCCAGCTCACCACCGAGTATCACAGATACGCAGTATTTT. Supplemented by reference TRBV18 and TRBJ2-3, the full variable domain reads NAGVMQNPRHLVRRRGQEARLRCSPMKGHSHVYWYRQLPEEGLKFMVYLQKENIIDESGMPKERFSAEFPKEGPSILRIQQVVRGDSAAYFCASSPPSITDTQYFGPGTRLTVL.

CDR3 in amino acids: CASSSPRGTSGRDGELFF. The CDR3 coding sequence is TGTGCCAGCAGTTCCCCCCGAGGGACTAGCGGGAGGGACGGGGAGCTGTTTTTT. The rearrangement links TRBV27 to TRBJ2-2, with 16 nucleotides matching TRBD2. J gave up 7 bases and V 4 bases, and 9 bases lay outside the gene matches. Germline CDR1 and CDR2: MNHEY and SMNVEV (reference sequence). The CDR3 covers 18 residues.

This clone was recorded once. V and J are TRBV6-1 and TRBJ2-1, with D tentatively TRBD1 (6 bases). Trimming left V 2 bases short and J 6 bases short, with 17 bases between. This CDR3 comprises 16 residues. Germline V gene sequence: CDR1 MNHNS, CDR2 SASEGT. Here the CDR3 reads CASSEWAGTITNEQFF. As DNA, the CDR3 is TGTGCCAGCAGTGAATGGGCAGGGACAATTACCAATGAGCAGTTCTTC.

The chain links TRBV3-1 (or the pseudogene TRBV3-2) to TRBJ2-1; 7 bases map to TRBD1. Germline V lookup: CDR1 LGHDT, CDR2 YNNKEL (reference sequence). J was trimmed by 4 bases and V by 0 bases; bases with no gene match: 6. The CDR3 length is 16 residues. The CDR3, as DNA: TGTGCCAGCAGCCAAGATCAAGGGGGCGCTTACAATGAGCAGTTCTTC. Amino acid sequence: CASSQDQGGAYNEQFF.

The chain couples TRBV6-6 to TRBJ2-7, with D maybe TRBD2 (5 bases). The length of the CDR3 is 14 residues. Germline CDR1 MNHNY, CDR2 SVGAGI (reference sequence). The V end was cut by 6 bases, the J end by 6 bases, with 18 bases between. CDR3 region: CASSPPEGRVEQYF. In nucleotides, the CDR3 is TGTGCCAGCAGCCCCCCCGAGGGTAGGGTCGAGCAGTACTTC.

The chain joins TRBV5-1 to TRBJ2-3; the match to TRBD2 covers 8 bases. This CDR3 has 16 residues. V was clipped by 2 bases and J by 5 bases; unmatched bases: 10. Germline V gene data show CDR1 as SGHRS and CDR2 as YFSETQ. CDR3 bases: TGCGCCAGCAGCTTCAAACAGCGGGAGATGGGAGATACGCAGTATTTT. Translation gives CASSFKQREMGDTQYF.

V is TRBV27 and J is TRBJ2-7; TRBD1 agrees at 7 bases. V gave up 5 bases and J gave up 2 bases; unmatched junction bases: 9. The CDR3 consists of 15 residues. Germline values: CDR1 MNHEY, CDR2 SMNVEV (reference sequence). The CDR3 loop is CASSRPGQSTYEQYF. In DNA form, the CDR3 reads TGTGCCAGCAGTCGGCCGGGACAGTCTACCTACGAGCAGTACTTC.

The chain combines TRBV6-5 with TRBJ1-2; TRBD1 matches at 7 bases. The ends lost 0 bases at V and 7 bases at J; junction bases unmatched: 5. Per the germline V gene, CDR1 is MNHEY and CDR2 is SVGAGI. This CDR3 has 14 amino acids. CDR3 region: CASSYSVGGVGYTF. For the CDR3, the DNA is TGTGCCAGCAGTTACTCGGTAGGGGGCGTTGGCTACACCTTC.